This T cell receptor (beta chain) was obtained from a study of CD8+ T cells in alopecia areata. On the study more broadly: Treated patients' severity was scored by percentage of affected scalp area. Study-level points and caveats: Lesional scalp, notably in alopecia totalis/universalis, had clonality above that of normal scalp.

This clone occurred once. What it binds is unknown. Regarding treatment: oral pan-JAK inhibitor, 5-10 mg twice daily. It was cDNA, reverse transcribed from extracted RNA, that served as the sequencing template. The data were produced by immunoSEQ multiplex PCR, yet TCRdb's version contains in-frame clones alone and is incomplete. The sample records some 80,000 clones, approximately 72% being singletons. CDR1 and CDR2 from the germline V gene are SGDLS and YYNGEE. This CDR3 contains 15 residues. V dropped 2 bases and J dropped 6; count of bases not matched to a gene: 9. This sequence originates from a human donor with alopecia areata. Specimen: CD8+ T cells sorted from blood, collected at week 24, from a patient treated with tofacitinib. The chain is built from TRBV9 and TRBJ2-3; the match to TRBD2 covers 7 bases. The CDR3 spells CASSVYGRRADTQYF. In nucleotides, the CDR3 is TGTGCCAGCAGCGTTTACGGGAGGAGGGCCGATACGCAGTATTTT. Looking up the rest from reference TRBV9 and TRBJ2-3 gives the full variable domain: DSGVTQTPKHLITATGQRVTLRCSPRSGDLSVYWYQQSLDQGLQFLIQYYNGEERAKGNILERFSAQQFPDLHSELNLSSLELGDSALYFCASSVYGRRADTQYFGPGTRLTVL.